This T cell receptor beta chain was identified during a study of T-cell memory formation after mild COVID-19. Of note for this clonotype: Its antigen is still unknown.

The CDR3 is 16 amino acids. Germline V CDR1 and CDR2: SEHNR, FQNEAQ (reference sequence). With 1 base removed from V and 3 bases from J, the gap between germline ends came to 15 bases. TCRdb reprocessed the 5' RACE reads with MiXCR, giving one entry per CDR3 protein. This repertoire shows about 360,000 distinct CDR3 sequences, 10% to 15% found once; its top ten account for around a fifth. Study-level findings and limits: Of the contracting clones, CD4+ ones lay mainly in CM and EM, and CD8+ ones in EMRA.

Material: PBMCs or a T cell subset sorted from them (not recorded which). The source is a man between 18 and 29 years old who had mild COVID-19 (a few samples of this study predate the infection). Cell type and time point are not known. The chain carries TRBV7-9 and TRBJ2-5; D possibly corresponds to TRBD2 (5 bases). This CDR3 is CASSLGPASWEETQYF. The CDR3 nucleotides are TGTGCCAGCAGCTTAGGGCCGGCTAGCTGGGAAGAGACCCAGTACTTC. The full variable domain, rest sourced from reference TRBV7-9 and TRBJ2-5, is DTGVSQNPRHKITKRGQNVTFRCDPISEHNRLYWYRQTLGQGPEFLTYFQNEAQLEKSRLLSDRFSAERPKGSFSTLEIQRTEQGDSAMYLCASSLGPASWEETQYFGPGTRLLVL.